This is a list of T cell receptor beta chains from one sample in a study of CD8 T cells in Susac syndrome. TCRdb independently ran MiXCR on the immunoSEQ multiplex PCR reads; one entry per CDR3 protein. The table includes under 95,000 distinct CDR3 sequences, 85% to 95% detected once. Sequencing input: CD8+ T cells from PBMCs. These receptors were collected from a human donor with Susac syndrome. CDR3s include the opening cysteine and the closing phenylalanine or tryptophan. The D gene is left open where the match is weak. Where a row states a size, it is once, few, many or the class of an expanded clone; other rows omit it.

d_call clone_size j_call v_call cdr3_nt cdr3_aa
NA NA TRBJ2-1 TRBV6-1 TGTGCCAGCAGTGCCCAGAGCGCCTACAATGAGCAGTTCTTC CASSAQSAYNEQFF
TRBD1 NA TRBJ2-1 TRBV7-9 TGTGCCAGCAGCCGGGACAGACAATACAATGAGCAGTTCTTC CASSRDRQYNEQFF
NA NA TRBJ1-2 TRBV29-1 TGCAGCGTTAGGACAGTCGACCGCTATGGCTACACCTTC CSVRTVDRYGYTF
TRBD1 NA TRBJ2-7 TRBV5-6 TGTGCCAGCAGCGCCGGGACAGGGGCCGAGCAGTACTTC CASSAGTGAEQYF
NA NA TRBJ2-1 TRBV5-4 TGTGCCAGCAGCCCCCCCCGCTCCAATGAGCAGTTCTTC CASSPPRSNEQFF
NA NA TRBJ2-7 TRBV29-1 TGCAGCGTTGAATCAAGGGACGGAGTTTACGAGCAGTACTTC CSVESRDGVYEQYF
NA NA TRBJ2-4 TRBV9 TGTGCCAGCAGCGCAAGACCAGGGTATTCCAAAAACATTCAGTACTTC CASSARPGYSKNIQYF
TRBD2 NA TRBJ2-1 TRBV12-3/TRBV12-4 TGTGCCAGCATTCCGGGAGGGCTCTACAATGAGCAGTTCTTC CASIPGGLYNEQFF
NA NA TRBJ1-2 TRBV20-1 TGCAGTGCTATAGGAGGGGCCGCTAACTATGGCTACACCTTC CSAIGGAANYGYTF
NA NA TRBJ1-1 TRBV29-1 TGCAGCGTTGAAGACTTCGGGGGGCTAGACACTGAAGCTTTCTTT CSVEDFGGLDTEAFF
NA NA TRBJ1-1 TRBV12-3/TRBV12-4 TGTGCCAGCAGCCCCGGCAACGGAGGGGCTTTCTTT CASSPGNGGAFF
NA once TRBJ1-5 TRBV15 TGTGCCACGACGGTTCCGAATAGCAATCAGCCCCAGCATTTT CATTVPNSNQPQHF
NA NA TRBJ2-1 TRBV6-6 TGTGCCAGCAGCGGGTGGGCGGGCAATGAGCAGTTCTTC CASSGWAGNEQFF
NA NA TRBJ1-5 TRBV4-1 TGCGCCAGCAGCCAAGCAGACACCGGCAATCAGCCCCAGCATTTT CASSQADTGNQPQHF
NA NA TRBJ2-5 TRBV6-5 TGTGCCAGCAGGGGCCAGTACTTC CASRGQYF
NA NA TRBJ2-5 TRBV29-1 TGCAGCGCTAGACAGAGGGGCCAAGAGACCCAGTACTTC CSARQRGQETQYF
TRBD1 NA TRBJ2-4 TRBV2 TGTGCCAGCAGAGAGACAGGGGGCCCGGCCAAAAACATTCAGTACTTC CASRETGGPAKNIQYF
NA NA TRBJ1-1 TRBV28 TGTGCCAGCAGTAAGGGGACTGAAGCTTTCTTT CASSKGTEAFF
NA NA TRBJ2-3 TRBV12-3/TRBV12-4 TGTGCCAGCAGGGACGGGGCAGATACGCAGTATTTT CASRDGADTQYF
NA once TRBJ2-5 TRBV12-3/TRBV12-4 TGTGCCAGCAGTCGAAGTGGGGGCCTCCAAGAGACCCAGTACTTC CASSRSGGLQETQYF
NA NA TRBJ2-7 TRBV4-2 TGTGCCAGCAGCCAAGAACGGAGCCCGTACGAGCAGTACTTC CASSQERSPYEQYF
TRBD2 NA TRBJ2-7 TRBV4-3 TGCGCCAGCAGCCAAGAACCAGCGGGAACCTACGGGGAGCAGTACTTC CASSQEPAGTYGEQYF
NA once TRBJ1-2 TRBV29-1 TGCAGCGTTCGGGACACCGAAACCTATGGCTACACCTTC CSVRDTETYGYTF
NA NA TRBJ2-3 TRBV29-1 TGCAGCGTTGAACAGGGCACAGATACGCAGTATTTT CSVEQGTDTQYF
TRBD1 NA TRBJ2-3 TRBV14 TGTGCCAGCAGCCCTGACAGGGGTAGCACAGATACGCAGTATTTT CASSPDRGSTDTQYF
TRBD1 NA TRBJ2-7 TRBV4-3 TGCGCCAGCAGCCCTGGACAGGGCATCAGCGAGCAGTACTTC CASSPGQGISEQYF
TRBD1 NA TRBJ2-7 TRBV27 TGTGCCAGCAGTACTAACCGGGACAGGGACTACGAGCAGTACTTC CASSTNRDRDYEQYF
NA NA TRBJ1-5 TRBV2 TGTGCCAGCAGTGCGGGGTACAATCAGCCCCAGCATTTT CASSAGYNQPQHF
NA NA TRBJ1-1 TRBV2 TGTGCCAGCAGCCCGACAATCCAGAACACTGAAGCTTTCTTT CASSPTIQNTEAFF
TRBD1 NA TRBJ1-2 TRBV29-1 TGCAGCGCCTGGACAGGGGGCGGTGGCTACACCTTC CSAWTGGGGYTF
TRBD1 NA TRBJ2-5 TRBV20-1 TGCAGTGCTAGAGATCTTACAGGGGCGGAGGAGACCCAGTACTTC CSARDLTGAEETQYF
TRBD1 NA TRBJ2-1 TRBV6-4 TGTGCCAGCAGTGGGGACAGCTCCTACAATGAGCAGTTCTTC CASSGDSSYNEQFF
NA NA TRBJ1-2 TRBV9 TGTGCCAGCAGCTACATCGGACGGGGCTACACCTTC CASSYIGRGYTF
NA NA TRBJ2-1 TRBV9 TGTGCCAGCAGCCTCAGAGGGTTGAACAATGAGCAGTTCTTC CASSLRGLNNEQFF
TRBD2 NA TRBJ2-1 TRBV27 TGTGCCAGCAGTTTAGAACCGGGAGGGACAAACAATGAGCAGTTCTTC CASSLEPGGTNNEQFF
TRBD1 NA TRBJ2-7 TRBV27 TGTGCCAGCAGTTTTCTGGACAGGGTGTACGAGCAGTACTTC CASSFLDRVYEQYF
TRBD2 NA TRBJ2-1 TRBV19 TGTGCCAGTAGTATAGGAGCGGGAGGGCCTAGTAATGAGCAGTTCTTC CASSIGAGGPSNEQFF
NA NA TRBJ1-5 TRBV27 TGTGCCAGCAGACAGAATAGCAATCAGCCCCAGCATTTT CASRQNSNQPQHF
TRBD1 NA TRBJ1-2 TRBV20-1 TGCAGTGCTCCCGGGACAGTACATGGCTACACCTTC CSAPGTVHGYTF
NA NA TRBJ1-5 TRBV7-9 TGTGCCAGCAGCTTAGCGATCAACAATCAGCCCCAGCATTTT CASSLAINNQPQHF
NA NA TRBJ2-3 TRBV25-1 TGTGCCAGCAGTGTGGGGGCAGATACGCAGTATTTT CASSVGADTQYF
TRBD2 NA TRBJ2-7 TRBV4-1 TGCGCCAGCAGCCAAGATGGGGCTAGCGGGTACGAGCAGTACTTC CASSQDGASGYEQYF
TRBD2 NA TRBJ2-5 TRBV20-1 TGCAGTGCCCTGATTAGCGGGCAAGAGACCCAGTACTTC CSALISGQETQYF
TRBD2 NA TRBJ2-3 TRBV5-1 TGCGCCAGCAGCTTGAGTGGACTAGGGGACGCAGATACGCAGTATTTT CASSLSGLGDADTQYF
TRBD1 NA TRBJ1-1 TRBV29-1 TGCAGCGTTAACAGGGGAGGGGACACTGAAGCTTTCTTT CSVNRGGDTEAFF
NA NA TRBJ2-2 TRBV4-3 TGCGCCAGCAGCCAAGATGGGTTTTCCGGGGAGCTGTTTTTT CASSQDGFSGELFF
NA NA TRBJ2-1 TRBV12-3/TRBV12-4 TGTGCCAGCAGTCCCCGGACCCAGGGGCTCAACAATGAGCAGTTCTTC CASSPRTQGLNNEQFF
NA NA TRBJ2-5 TRBV15 TGTGCCACCAGCAGAGCGCTAAAAGAGACCCAGTACTTC CATSRALKETQYF
NA few TRBJ2-1 TRBV29-1 TGCAGCGTAGGACAGCCCTACAATGAGCAGTTCTTC CSVGQPYNEQFF
NA NA TRBJ2-3 TRBV2 TGTGCCAGCAGTGAAGCGGGCAGAGATACGCAGTATTTT CASSEAGRDTQYF